This T cell receptor (beta chain) came from a study of blood T cell repertoires in COVID-19. Study background: Sites across the United States, Italy and Spain contributed samples from acute and convalescent COVID-19. T cells, B-cell-depleted T cells, or PBMCs supplied cDNA or gDNA.

Source study methods: Amplification of reference gene primers was used by the study to estimate nucleated cell counts. Some clones are missing from TCRdb's copy, which holds only in-frame ones; the method was immunoSEQ multiplex PCR. V, J and clone size reflect that table, while D and trimming were determined from the DNA. The data show 250,000 to 350,000 clones, around 85% seen once. This receptor was obtained from a woman in her thirties who had recovered from COVID-19. What was sequenced was peripheral blood.

CDR3 DNA: TGTGCCAGCAGCTTCTTCAAAGGACAGGCTGAAGCTTTCTTT. It specifies CASSFFKGQAEAFF. This rearrangement joins TRBV11-1 to TRBJ1-1; 7 bases are shared with TRBD1. With V trimmed by 3 bases and J by 6 bases, 7 bases remained unmatched. CDR3 length: 14 residues. In germline, CDR1 is SGHAT, CDR2 FQDESV (reference sequence).